This is a list of T cell receptor beta chains from one sample in a study of T-cell memory formation after mild COVID-19. TCRdb reprocessed the 5' RACE reads via MiXCR and lists one record per CDR3 protein. The table records fewer than 500,000 distinct CDR3 sequences, more than 20% of them present only once. Sequenced: PBMCs or a T cell subset sorted from them (not recorded which). These receptors were collected from an adult woman who had mild COVID-19 (a few samples of this study predate the infection). Cell type and time point are not known. Both conserved end residues are part of each CDR3. Fields, in order: V gene, clone size, J gene, D gene, CDR3 protein, CDR3 DNA. D genes are given only for firm matches. Part of the rows lack a size; the others show once, few, many or a class for expanded clones.

TRBV5-1,few,TRBJ2-7,-,CASSWDNYEQYF,TGCGCCAGCAGCTGGGACAACTACGAGCAGTACTTC
TRBV6-1,few,TRBJ2-7,-,CASSPGDHEQYF,TGTGCCAGCAGTCCTGGGGACCACGAGCAGTACTTC
TRBV18,-,TRBJ2-7,TRBD2,CASSPPSGGNSYEQYF,TGTGCCAGCTCACCCCCAAGCGGGGGGAACTCCTACGAGCAGTACTTC
TRBV12-3/TRBV12-4,-,TRBJ2-7,TRBD2,CASSPDRGGGSYEQYF,TGTGCCAGCAGTCCCGACCGGGGGGGGGGCTCCTACGAGCAGTACTTC
TRBV27,few,TRBJ2-1,-,CASSRRRDLNEQFF,TGTGCCAGCAGTAGGCGCCGGGACCTCAATGAGCAGTTCTTC
TRBV12-3/TRBV12-4,-,TRBJ1-5,TRBD1,CASSRDRGVNQPQHF,TGTGCCAGCAGTAGGGACAGGGGGGTCAATCAGCCCCAGCATTTT
TRBV5-4,few,TRBJ1-1,-,CASSPPGGDTEAFF,TGTGCCAGCAGCCCCCCGGGAGGGGACACTGAAGCTTTCTTT
TRBV20-1,-,TRBJ2-1,-,CSARPGIGIGVNEQFF,TGCAGTGCTAGACCGGGGATTGGGATTGGGGTCAATGAGCAGTTCTTC
TRBV5-4,-,TRBJ2-1,-,CASSLALVAAVGSYNEQFF,TGTGCCAGCAGCTTGGCCCTGGTAGCGGCGGTGGGCTCCTACAATGAGCAGTTCTTC
TRBV20-1,-,TRBJ2-7,-,CSARDMGSSGLYEQYF,TGCAGTGCTAGAGATATGGGGAGTTCCGGCCTCTACGAGCAGTACTTC
TRBV6-5,few,TRBJ2-1,-,CASSYSARPSYNEQFF,TGTGCCAGCAGTTACTCCGCGAGGCCCTCCTACAATGAGCAGTTCTTC
TRBV27,few,TRBJ2-7,-,CASSRAGYSYEQYF,TGTGCCAGCAGCCGCGCAGGGTACTCCTACGAGCAGTACTTC
TRBV28,few,TRBJ2-7,TRBD2,CASSLGPPGLAGRYEQYF,TGTGCCAGCAGTTTGGGCCCCCCGGGACTAGCGGGCCGCTACGAGCAGTACTTC
TRBV12-3/TRBV12-4,-,TRBJ1-6,TRBD1,CASSKGRRDRINSPLHF,TGTGCCAGCAGTAAAGGTCGAAGGGACAGAATTAATTCACCCCTCCACTTT
TRBV27,-,TRBJ1-2,TRBD1,CASSWTGGDGYTF,TGTGCCAGCAGTTGGACAGGGGGAGATGGCTACACCTTC
TRBV2,few,TRBJ2-3,-,CASSESLVFTDTQYF,TGTGCCAGCAGTGAATCCTTAGTGTTCACAGATACGCAGTATTTT
TRBV3-1,-,TRBJ2-2,-,CASSQNPRSGVGRTGELFF,TGTGCCAGCAGCCAGAACCCCCGATCAGGTGTGGGTCGCACCGGGGAGCTGTTTTTT
TRBV6-1,few,TRBJ1-2,-,CASSSLTYGYTF,TGTGCCAGCAGCTCCTTAACATATGGCTACACCTTC
TRBV4-2,few,TRBJ2-5,-,CASSEDGETQYF,TGTGCCAGCAGCGAAGACGGAGAGACCCAGTACTTC
TRBV4-1,-,TRBJ1-1,-,CASSPAGFMNTEAFF,TGCGCCAGCAGCCCAGCGGGATTCATGAACACTGAAGCTTTCTTT
TRBV5-1,-,TRBJ1-2,-,CASSLGGLEGIYGYTF,TGCGCCAGCAGCTTGGGGGGCCTGGAAGGCATCTATGGCTACACCTTC
TRBV4-2,few,TRBJ2-1,TRBD2,CASMASGGSEQFF,TGTGCCAGCATGGCTAGCGGGGGTAGTGAGCAGTTCTTC
TRBV12-3/TRBV12-4,-,TRBJ1-1,-,CASSFRLGGVTEAFF,TGTGCCAGCAGCTTCAGGCTAGGGGGAGTCACTGAAGCTTTCTTT
TRBV24-1,few,TRBJ2-1,-,CATSQADYNEQFF,TGTGCCACCAGCCAGGCGGACTACAATGAGCAGTTCTTC
TRBV10-3,few,TRBJ2-1,TRBD2,CAISELDPGTSGYYNEQFF,TGTGCCATCAGTGAGTTAGACCCCGGGACTAGCGGCTACTACAATGAGCAGTTCTTC
TRBV7-3,-,TRBJ2-5,TRBD2,CASSLFSGGTQYF,TGTGCCAGCAGCTTGTTTAGCGGGGGGACCCAGTACTTC
TRBV15,few,TRBJ2-7,-,CATSRSRATGQGYEQYF,TGTGCCACCAGCAGATCCCGAGCCACAGGGCAGGGCTACGAGCAGTACTTC
TRBV12-3/TRBV12-4,few,TRBJ1-6,-,CASSDPNYNSPLHF,TGTGCCAGCAGTGACCCAAACTATAATTCACCCCTCCACTTT
TRBV6-2/TRBV6-3,few,TRBJ2-1,TRBD2,CASSYSSGLAGWEQFF,TGTGCCAGCAGTTATAGCTCGGGACTAGCGGGATGGGAGCAGTTCTTC
TRBV4-3,-,TRBJ2-1,TRBD2,CASSPKSGISYNEQFF,TGCGCCAGCAGCCCTAAGAGCGGGATCTCCTACAATGAGCAGTTCTTC
TRBV12-3/TRBV12-4,-,TRBJ2-3,TRBD1,CASTIYLRTGRQNTQYF,TGTGCCAGCACCATATATCTTCGGACAGGACGACAAAATACGCAGTATTTT
TRBV5-6,few,TRBJ2-7,-,CASSFAGKTYEQYF,TGTGCCAGCAGCTTTGCAGGGAAGACCTACGAGCAGTACTTC
TRBV10-3,-,TRBJ2-7,TRBD2,CAISGYGGIVYF,TGTGCCATCAGTGGATACGGGGGGATAGTATACTTC
TRBV29-1,-,TRBJ1-2,-,CSANPGDNGYTF,TGCAGCGCAAACCCAGGGGACAATGGCTACACCTTC
TRBV12-3/TRBV12-4,-,TRBJ1-1,-,CASSLAGKGEAFF,TGTGCCAGCAGTTTAGCAGGGAAGGGTGAAGCTTTCTTT
TRBV5-1,-,TRBJ1-3,-,CASSLGQRTGNTIYF,TGCGCCAGCAGCTTGGGCCAACGGACAGGAAACACCATATATTTT
TRBV7-9,-,TRBJ2-2,-,CASSPARISSTGELFF,TGTGCCAGCAGCCCTGCTAGGATTTCTTCGACCGGGGAGCTGTTTTTT
TRBV3-1,-,TRBJ2-1,TRBD2,CASSQVLADLWTNNEQFF,TGTGCCAGCAGCCAAGTTCTAGCGGACCTCTGGACGAACAATGAGCAGTTCTTC
TRBV7-9,few,TRBJ1-1,-,CASRQNTEAFF,TGTGCCAGCAGACAGAACACTGAAGCTTTCTTT
TRBV24-1,-,TRBJ2-1,TRBD1,CATTPDRGTEQFF,TGTGCCACCACCCCCGACAGGGGGACTGAGCAGTTCTTC
TRBV29-1,-,TRBJ1-2,-,CSVGVTVGRGYTF,TGCAGCGTTGGAGTAACCGTGGGGAGGGGCTACACCTTC
TRBV24-1,-,TRBJ2-1,TRBD2,CATSDRLAGEQFF,TGTGCCACCAGTGATCGACTAGCAGGTGAGCAGTTCTTC
TRBV29-1,-,TRBJ2-7,-,CSARGASVYEQYF,TGCAGCGCTCGGGGTGCATCGGTGTACGAGCAGTACTTC
TRBV2,-,TRBJ2-1,TRBD2,CASSDSGRPEQFF,TGTGCCAGCAGTGATAGCGGGAGGCCCGAGCAGTTCTTC
TRBV14,once,TRBJ2-7,-,CASSSKYYRTGYEQYF,TGTGCCAGCAGCTCCAAGTATTATCGAACGGGCTACGAGCAGTACTTC
TRBV30,-,TRBJ2-3,-,CACRWGLRTDTQYF,TGTGCCTGTAGATGGGGACTGCGCACAGATACGCAGTATTTT
TRBV5-6,-,TRBJ1-1,-,CASSSEGKLLFGREAFF,TGTGCCAGCAGCTCTGAAGGCAAACTCCTATTCGGCAGGGAAGCTTTCTTT
TRBV10-2,-,TRBJ2-4,-,CASSDGLRDGGYF,TGCGCCAGCAGTGATGGTCTAAGGGACGGGGGGTACTTC
TRBV5-1,-,TRBJ2-1,-,CASSLGLPTNEQFF,TGCGCCAGCAGCTTAGGACTGCCAACCAATGAGCAGTTCTTC
TRBV5-1,few,TRBJ2-7,TRBD1,CASSKTGADEQYF,TGCGCCAGCAGCAAGACAGGGGCGGACGAGCAGTACTTC
TRBV10-3,few,TRBJ2-7,-,CAISDSTYEQYF,TGTGCCATCAGTGACAGCACCTACGAGCAGTACTTC
TRBV9,-,TRBJ1-1,-,CASSVGGREVAFF,TGTGCCAGCAGCGTAGGAGGTCGTGAGGTAGCTTTCTTT
TRBV4-2,few,TRBJ2-5,-,CASSQSLGLKETQYF,TGTGCCAGCAGCCAATCTTTAGGCCTCAAAGAGACCCAGTACTTC
TRBV19,once,TRBJ2-2,TRBD2,CASRPGLAGDRGTGELFF,TGTGCCAGTAGGCCGGGACTAGCGGGAGATCGAGGCACCGGGGAGCTGTTTTTT
TRBV12-3/TRBV12-4,-,TRBJ2-1,TRBD2,CASSSEPGLASEQFF,TGTGCCAGCAGTTCCGAACCGGGACTAGCGAGTGAGCAGTTCTTC
TRBV7-2,-,TRBJ2-2,-,CASSLWGNTGELFF,TGTGCCAGCAGCTTATGGGGCAACACCGGGGAGCTGTTTTTT
TRBV5-1,few,TRBJ2-7,TRBD2,CASSLGLGGPSSYEQYF,TGCGCCAGCAGCTTGGGGCTGGGAGGGCCGAGCTCCTACGAGCAGTACTTC
TRBV5-1,many,TRBJ2-3,-,CASSARTDTQYF,TGCGCCAGCAGTGCCCGGACAGATACGCAGTATTTT
TRBV29-1,-,TRBJ2-1,TRBD2,CSVEGLAGASSSYNEQFF,TGCAGCGTTGAGGGACTAGCGGGAGCGTCGAGCTCCTACAATGAGCAGTTCTTC
TRBV11-3,-,TRBJ2-3,TRBD2,CASSLNQREGPSDTQYF,TGTGCCAGCAGCTTAAACCAGCGGGAGGGCCCCTCAGATACGCAGTATTTT